This TCR beta chain came from a study of shared clonotypes between healthy human individuals. Repertoires were generated with immunoSEQ multiplex PCR, while TCRdb's copy carries only in-frame clones and drops some. Of more than 2 million clones in the sample, around 93% were seen once. The germline V gene has CDR1 MGHRA and CDR2 YSYEKL. V was shortened by 1 base and J by 0 bases, with 18 bases between the two germline ends. The CDR3 is 19 amino acids. Worth noting for this clone: Its antigen is unidentified.

Study-wide points: It was only blood that was sampled, and tissue repertoires likely differ.

Naive CD8 isolation took CD45RO-negative cells positively selected for CCR7 and excluded terminally differentiated effector memory CD45RA+ cells. Material for sequencing was naive CD8+ T cells from PBMCs. This TCR was recovered from a man in his late teens or twenties in good health. Some clones in this sample may be carry-over from other donors' samples. The rearrangement uses TRBV4-1 and TRBJ2-2; D assignment may be TRBD1 or TRBD2 (7 bases each). This CDR3 reads CASSQAPWGGGANTGELFF. CDR3 nucleotide sequence: TGCGCCAGCAGCCAAGCGCCCTGGGGAGGGGGCGCGAACACCGGGGAGCTGTTTTTT.